This TCR beta chain comes out of a study of breast tumors, draining lymph nodes, adjacent tissues. Study findings and constraints: Data fit most tumor T cells coming from lymph node, expanding in tumor.

Breast cancer patients provided tissue from their axillary draining lymph nodes. In its sample, this clonotype was seen many times. Its cognate antigen is unknown. The V gene's germline CDR1 is SGHRS and CDR2 YFSETQ. The V end lost 1 base, the J end lost 4 bases, and 6 bases lay between the germline ends. This CDR3 region has 13 residues. TCRdb analysed the multiplex PCR reads with MiXCR anew, one entry per CDR3 protein. Found here are some 110,000 distinct CDR3 sequences, 30% of them singletons; the top ten hold approximately 5.2%. The V gene is TRBV5-1, the J gene TRBJ2-1; unclear D gene. Sample: axillary lymph node tissue. The receptor's source is a female donor with breast cancer. Some clones in this sample may be carry-over from other donors' samples. The DNA for the CDR3 is TGCGCCAGCAGCTTGTTTAGGTACAATGAGCAGTTCTTC. It encodes CASSLFRYNEQFF.